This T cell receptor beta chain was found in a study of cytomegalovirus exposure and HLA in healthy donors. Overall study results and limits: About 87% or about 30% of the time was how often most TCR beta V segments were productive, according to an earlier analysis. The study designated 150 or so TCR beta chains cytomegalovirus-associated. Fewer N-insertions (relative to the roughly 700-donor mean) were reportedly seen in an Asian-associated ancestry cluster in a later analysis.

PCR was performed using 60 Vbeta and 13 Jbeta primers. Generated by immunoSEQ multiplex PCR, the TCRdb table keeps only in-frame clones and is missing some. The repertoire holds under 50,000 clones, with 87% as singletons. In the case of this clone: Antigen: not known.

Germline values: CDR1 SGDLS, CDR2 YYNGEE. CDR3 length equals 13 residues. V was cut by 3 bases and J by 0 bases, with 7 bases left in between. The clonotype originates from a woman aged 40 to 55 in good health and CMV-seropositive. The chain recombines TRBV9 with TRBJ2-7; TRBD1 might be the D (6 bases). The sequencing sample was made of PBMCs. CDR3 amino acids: CASSEGVSYEQYF. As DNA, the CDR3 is TGTGCCAGCAGCGAGGGGGTCTCCTACGAGCAGTACTTC.